This entry lists 5 T cell receptor beta chains sequenced from one sample in a study of blood T cell repertoires in COVID-19. Clones were read by immunoSEQ multiplex PCR, and TCRdb kept only the in-frame ones, dropping some. The data hold about 190,000 clones, with 70% to 90% observed a single time. The sample was peripheral blood. The receptors originated from a man aged 65 to 85 with active or convalescent COVID-19.

V usage is TRBV6-5 and J usage is TRBJ2-1, with no clear D. CDR1 is MNHEY, CDR2 SVGAGI, per germline. Trimming removed 4 bases at V and 0 bases at J, with 10 bases between. The CDR3 has 15 amino acids. CDR3 sequence (DNA): TGTGCCAGCAGTTTGTCGGAGAGCTCCTACAATGAGCAGTTCTTC. Translating it yields CASSLSESSYNEQFF.

The chain uses TRBV28 and TRBJ2-7; 8 bases fit TRBD1. The length of the CDR3 is 15 residues. V was clipped by 2 bases and J by 7 bases; unmatched bases: 10. Germline V gene data show CDR1 as MDHEN and CDR2 as SYDVKM. DNA for the CDR3: TGTGCCAGCAGTTTACGCACAGGGGGGCAAGGGGAGCAGTACTTC. This sequence encodes CASSLRTGGQGEQYF.

The J gene is TRBJ1-6, the V gene TRBV6-4, with D maybe TRBD1 (6 bases). The germline V gene encodes CDR1 MRHNA and CDR2 SNTAGT. The V and J ends lost 3 bases and 8 bases respectively, with 14 bases between them. The CDR3 loop spans 15 amino acids. The CDR3 bases are TGTGCCAGCAGTGAAAACAGGGTTCGGGATTCACCCCTCCACTTT. This translates into CASSENRVRDSPLHF.

CDR3 sequence: CASSLGGGNNSPLHF. DNA of the CDR3: TGCGCCAGCAGCTTGGGGGGAGGCAATAATTCACCCCTCCACTTT. This rearrangement joins TRBV5-1 to TRBJ1-6; D is ambiguous. The germline V and J ends were trimmed by 0 bases and 5 bases, with 9 bases remaining between them. The CDR3 contains 15 residues. Germline CDR1 is SGHRS and CDR2 is YFSETQ.

V and J are TRBV19 and TRBJ1-1; 8 bases match TRBD1. The CDR3 consists of 15 residues. Germline V gives CDR1 LNHDA, CDR2 SQIVND (reference sequence). With V trimmed by 7 bases and J by 3 bases, 10 bases remained unmatched. CDR3 nucleotides: TGTGCCAGTACTAGGACAGGGATGTCCGACACTGAAGCTTTCTTT. This codes for CASTRTGMSDTEAFF.